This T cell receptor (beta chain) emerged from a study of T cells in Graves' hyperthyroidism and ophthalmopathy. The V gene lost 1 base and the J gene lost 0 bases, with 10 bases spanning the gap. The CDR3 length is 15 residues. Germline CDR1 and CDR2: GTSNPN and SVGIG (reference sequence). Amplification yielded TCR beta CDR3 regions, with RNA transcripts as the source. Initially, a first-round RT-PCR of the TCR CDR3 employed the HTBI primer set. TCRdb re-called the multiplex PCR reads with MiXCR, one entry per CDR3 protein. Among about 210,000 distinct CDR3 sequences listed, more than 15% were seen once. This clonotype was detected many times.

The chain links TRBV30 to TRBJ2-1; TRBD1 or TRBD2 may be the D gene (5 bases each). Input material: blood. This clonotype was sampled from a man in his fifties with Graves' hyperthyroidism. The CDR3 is CAWSAGTSSYNEQFF. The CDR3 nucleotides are TGTGCCTGGAGTGCGGGGACCAGCTCCTACAATGAGCAGTTCTTC.